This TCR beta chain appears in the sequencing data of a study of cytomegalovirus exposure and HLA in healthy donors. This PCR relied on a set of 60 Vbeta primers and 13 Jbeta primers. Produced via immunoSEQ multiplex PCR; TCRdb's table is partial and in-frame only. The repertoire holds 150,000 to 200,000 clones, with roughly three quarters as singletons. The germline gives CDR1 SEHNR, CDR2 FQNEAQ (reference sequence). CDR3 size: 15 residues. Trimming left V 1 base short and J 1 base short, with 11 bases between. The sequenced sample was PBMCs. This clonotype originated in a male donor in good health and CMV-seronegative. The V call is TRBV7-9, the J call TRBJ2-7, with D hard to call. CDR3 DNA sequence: TGTGCCAGCAGCTTAGGTGGCAGTCAGTCCTACGAGCAGTACTTC. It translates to CASSLGGSQSYEQYF.